These T cell receptor beta chains were read from a single sample in a study of early T cells in non-severe SARS-CoV-2 infection. One entry per CDR3 protein results from TCRdb running MiXCR on the 5' RACE reads. The sample carries approximately 70,000 distinct CDR3 sequences, 10% to 12% recorded once. The starting material was whole blood, obtained at baseline. The receptors shown here come from an adult who was a healthcare worker with PCR-confirmed SARS-CoV-2 infection or an uninfected control (not recorded which). Both conserved end residues are trimmed from each CDR3. Each record gives: clone size, V gene, J gene, CDR3 protein. Not every row has a clone size; where given, it reads once, few, many or a size class.

abundance: few; v_gene: TRBV29-1; j_gene: TRBJ2-3; CDR3aa: SVWSYTQY
abundance: few; v_gene: TRBV27; j_gene: TRBJ2-1; CDR3aa: ASSGANSYNEQF
abundance: many; v_gene: TRBV29-1; j_gene: TRBJ2-1; CDR3aa: SVGVRNEQF
abundance: NA; v_gene: TRBV24-1; j_gene: TRBJ2-2; CDR3aa: ATSETGFTGELF
abundance: NA; v_gene: TRBV4-1; j_gene: TRBJ2-2; CDR3aa: ASSLRASGGAAGELF
abundance: many; v_gene: TRBV19; j_gene: TRBJ1-5; CDR3aa: ASSIGTENQPQH
abundance: once; v_gene: TRBV18; j_gene: TRBJ2-1; CDR3aa: ASSQTGDGYNEQF
abundance: NA; v_gene: TRBV4-2; j_gene: TRBJ2-5; CDR3aa: ASRGPGQGETQY
abundance: few; v_gene: TRBV3-2; j_gene: TRBJ2-1; CDR3aa: ASSHPGRDEQF
abundance: many; v_gene: TRBV29-1; j_gene: TRBJ1-1; CDR3aa: SAGLRQLGAEAF
abundance: few; v_gene: TRBV13; j_gene: TRBJ2-1; CDR3aa: ASSHLPGGTNEQF
abundance: few; v_gene: TRBV7-9; j_gene: TRBJ1-6; CDR3aa: ASSFGSGENSPLH
abundance: many; v_gene: TRBV5-4; j_gene: TRBJ2-3; CDR3aa: ASSTGLDRRDTQY
abundance: NA; v_gene: TRBV3-1; j_gene: TRBJ1-1; CDR3aa: ASSSSQGGDTEAF
abundance: many; v_gene: TRBV29-1; j_gene: TRBJ2-1; CDR3aa: SVDRAGGVQF
abundance: NA; v_gene: TRBV7-9; j_gene: TRBJ2-1; CDR3aa: ASSLIQGTYNEQF
abundance: few; v_gene: TRBV12-3/TRBV12-4; j_gene: TRBJ1-1; CDR3aa: ASSLVQGEATEAF
abundance: NA; v_gene: TRBV7-8; j_gene: TRBJ2-7; CDR3aa: ASSLDMSHEQY
abundance: many; v_gene: TRBV20-1; j_gene: TRBJ2-6; CDR3aa: SASGVGANVLT
abundance: NA; v_gene: TRBV5-1; j_gene: TRBJ2-7; CDR3aa: ASSLLTGSYEQY
abundance: few; v_gene: TRBV9; j_gene: TRBJ2-3; CDR3aa: ASSVGTTGESTDTQY
abundance: many; v_gene: TRBV7-8; j_gene: TRBJ2-1; CDR3aa: ASNNHRGGRGNEQF
abundance: many; v_gene: TRBV28; j_gene: TRBJ2-1; CDR3aa: ASTRGEGNEQF
abundance: few; v_gene: TRBV7-3; j_gene: TRBJ1-3; CDR3aa: ASSAFTGNTIY
abundance: many; v_gene: TRBV29-1; j_gene: TRBJ2-2; CDR3aa: TPGLQNTGELF
abundance: NA; v_gene: TRBV7-3; j_gene: TRBJ2-5; CDR3aa: ASSPGLVGTQY
abundance: NA; v_gene: TRBV6-2/TRBV6-3; j_gene: TRBJ2-6; CDR3aa: ASSYDSSGANVLT
abundance: NA; v_gene: TRBV18; j_gene: TRBJ2-5; CDR3aa: ASSPTSKESQY
abundance: many; v_gene: TRBV5-6; j_gene: TRBJ1-5; CDR3aa: ASSFGRAVQPQH
abundance: few; v_gene: TRBV7-6; j_gene: TRBJ1-3; CDR3aa: ASSFDISGNTIY
abundance: NA; v_gene: TRBV9; j_gene: TRBJ2-3; CDR3aa: ASSLSRTSGTDTQY
abundance: NA; v_gene: TRBV18; j_gene: TRBJ2-3; CDR3aa: ASSPLSGGSTDTQY
abundance: many; v_gene: TRBV7-9; j_gene: TRBJ2-7; CDR3aa: ASSSPGQGIHEQY
abundance: few; v_gene: TRBV12-3/TRBV12-4; j_gene: TRBJ2-5; CDR3aa: AISRGNQETQY
abundance: many; v_gene: TRBV4-3; j_gene: TRBJ1-2; CDR3aa: ASSQEPRDRNYGYT
abundance: NA; v_gene: TRBV27; j_gene: TRBJ2-7; CDR3aa: ASSATGAYTSYEQY
abundance: many; v_gene: TRBV12-5; j_gene: TRBJ2-2; CDR3aa: ASAARELF
abundance: many; v_gene: TRBV7-8; j_gene: TRBJ1-1; CDR3aa: ASSLVLGDTEAF
abundance: few; v_gene: TRBV25-1; j_gene: TRBJ2-7; CDR3aa: ASSGVYEQY
abundance: few; v_gene: TRBV12-3/TRBV12-4; j_gene: TRBJ2-2; CDR3aa: ASSAMSVGELF
abundance: many; v_gene: TRBV15; j_gene: TRBJ2-7; CDR3aa: ATSRWDSHSYEQY
abundance: NA; v_gene: TRBV5-6; j_gene: TRBJ2-7; CDR3aa: ASSLPTGTAYEQY
abundance: NA; v_gene: TRBV10-3; j_gene: TRBJ2-5; CDR3aa: AISEPQETQY
abundance: few; v_gene: TRBV6-5; j_gene: TRBJ1-1; CDR3aa: ASRLTPRSEAF
abundance: few; v_gene: TRBV9; j_gene: TRBJ2-5; CDR3aa: ASSVGGRQETQY
abundance: few; v_gene: TRBV18; j_gene: TRBJ1-1; CDR3aa: ASSRTGTVNTEAF
abundance: many; v_gene: TRBV20-1; j_gene: TRBJ2-1; CDR3aa: SAILAGGPPGDEQF
abundance: few; v_gene: TRBV4-3; j_gene: TRBJ2-6; CDR3aa: ASSQGDRVFSSGANVLT
abundance: NA; v_gene: TRBV20-1; j_gene: TRBJ1-2; CDR3aa: SARDRNGYT
abundance: few; v_gene: TRBV12-5; j_gene: TRBJ2-4; CDR3aa: ARPNSGIFQY
abundance: NA; v_gene: TRBV27; j_gene: TRBJ2-1; CDR3aa: ASSPGTAGFDEQF
abundance: many; v_gene: TRBV11-2; j_gene: TRBJ2-2; CDR3aa: ASSWGARTGELF
abundance: few; v_gene: TRBV18; j_gene: TRBJ1-1; CDR3aa: ASSPPQGNTEAF